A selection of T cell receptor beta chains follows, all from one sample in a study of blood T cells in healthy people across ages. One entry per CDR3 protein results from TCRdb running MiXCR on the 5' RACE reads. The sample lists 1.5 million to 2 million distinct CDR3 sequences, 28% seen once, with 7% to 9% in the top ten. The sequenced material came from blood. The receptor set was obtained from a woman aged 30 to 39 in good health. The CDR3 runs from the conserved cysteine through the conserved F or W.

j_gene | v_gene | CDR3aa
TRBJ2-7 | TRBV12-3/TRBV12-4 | CASRSDAVYEQYF
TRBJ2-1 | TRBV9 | CASTGVTTAYNEQFF
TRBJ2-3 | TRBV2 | CASRGLDTQYF
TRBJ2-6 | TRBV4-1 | CASSPSSTGSGANVLTF
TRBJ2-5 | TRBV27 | CASSPRLAGEETQYF
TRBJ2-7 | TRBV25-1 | CASSEYLPWTGAYEQYF
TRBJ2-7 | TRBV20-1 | CSARLVYEQYF
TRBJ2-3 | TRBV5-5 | CASSRVVRRGTDTQYF
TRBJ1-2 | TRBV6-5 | CASRHDRGANYGYTF
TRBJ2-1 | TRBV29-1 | CSAGPNEQFF
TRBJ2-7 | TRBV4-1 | CASSQGFRTSSYEQYF
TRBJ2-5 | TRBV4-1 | CASSQAVSRLETQYF
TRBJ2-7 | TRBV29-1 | CSVRMGQATSYEQYF
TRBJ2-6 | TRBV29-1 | CSVEKGAAGANVLTF
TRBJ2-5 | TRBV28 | CASSPRWGETQYF
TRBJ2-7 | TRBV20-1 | CSVGRTSGTLYEQYF
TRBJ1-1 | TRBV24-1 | CATSDLLDRAFF
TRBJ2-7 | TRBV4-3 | CASSQAQGTNEQYF
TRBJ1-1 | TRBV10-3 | CAISELGENTEAFF
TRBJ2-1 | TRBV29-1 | CSVEGPHSYNEQFF
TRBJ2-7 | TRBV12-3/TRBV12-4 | CASSLALPGDYEQYF
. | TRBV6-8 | CASRVGTSRNEQYF
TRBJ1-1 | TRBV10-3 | CAISERGQVIGSGAFF
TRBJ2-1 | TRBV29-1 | CSVSLAGSEQFF
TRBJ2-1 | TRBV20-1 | CSARGGGYNEQFF
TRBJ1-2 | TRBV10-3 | CAISPSGEGGYTF
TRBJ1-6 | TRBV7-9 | CASSLLGQGGSPLHF
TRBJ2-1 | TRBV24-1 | CATSDLTGNEQFF
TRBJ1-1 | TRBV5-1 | CASRSTMGSEAFF
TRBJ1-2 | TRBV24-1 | CATSDGGQGVQSYTF
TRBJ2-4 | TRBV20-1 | CSARSLAENNEQYF
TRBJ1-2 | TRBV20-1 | CSAPGQGSYGYTF
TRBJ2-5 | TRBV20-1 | CSAPDSGRVQETQYF
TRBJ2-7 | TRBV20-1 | CSARGTGHLYEQYF
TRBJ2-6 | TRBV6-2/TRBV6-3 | CASSYTLGRYSGANVLTF
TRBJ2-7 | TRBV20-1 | CSATRRPSSYEQYF
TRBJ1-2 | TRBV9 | CASSVGGKGPSYGYTF
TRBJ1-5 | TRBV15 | CATSRRGLVDQPLHF
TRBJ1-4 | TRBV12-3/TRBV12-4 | CASSPQTGDNEKLFF
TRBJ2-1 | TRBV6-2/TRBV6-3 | CASGGLAEQFF
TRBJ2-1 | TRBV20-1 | CSARDPRGSYNEQFF
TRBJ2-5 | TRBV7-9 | CASSIPLGRGASETQYF
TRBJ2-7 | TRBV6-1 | CASRGTTGYEQYF
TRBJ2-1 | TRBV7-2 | CASSLRLANEQFF
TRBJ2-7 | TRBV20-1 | CSARVRGGYEQYF
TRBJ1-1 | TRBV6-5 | CASSPGRRDTEAFF
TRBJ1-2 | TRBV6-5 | CASSSDPLVYGYTF
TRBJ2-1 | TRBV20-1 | CSVSAAMGGEQFF
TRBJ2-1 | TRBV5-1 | CASRVAGGPNKQFF
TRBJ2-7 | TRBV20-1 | CSAKEAGPYEQYF
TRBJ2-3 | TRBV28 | CASSLSGLAGASTDTQYF
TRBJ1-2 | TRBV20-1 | CSASPQNYGYTF
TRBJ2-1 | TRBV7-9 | CASSLGRGGPNEQFF